This T cell receptor beta chain came from a study of post-analysis software for immune sequencing data. Study details: The disease courses spanned relapsing-remitting, secondary progressive and progressive-relapsing forms of multiple sclerosis. General study results and limits: Comparison of patients with controls showed about 5 TRBV segments more frequent in patients, TRBV5-6, TRBV5-1 and TRBV20-1 among them. Normalized Chao1 diversity in multiple sclerosis patients fell significantly below that of controls. Strong co-clustering by F measure was seen for same-batch samples.

Unique-molecular-identifier-tagged TCR beta cDNA libraries were used. Approximately 500,000 cDNA molecules were obtained from approximately 0.91 to 9.4 million T cells. TCRdb reprocessed the PCR reads via MiXCR and lists one record per CDR3 protein. The table shows about 770,000 distinct CDR3 sequences, with under 60% occurring only once. To note about this clonotype: Antigen unknown.

CDR1 MDHEN and CDR2 SYDVKM come from the germline V gene. Trimming cost V 6 bases and J 12 bases, with 15 bases left between them. The length of the CDR3 is 12 residues. The V call is TRBV28, the J call TRBJ1-5; D perhaps matches TRBD1 (5 bases). The sequenced material came from blood. This receptor was obtained from a girl between 10 and 17 years old with multiple sclerosis. CDR3 nucleotide sequence: TGTGCCAGCAGCACAGACAGCAAGAGCCAGCATTTT. Translation gives CASSTDSKSQHF.